The rows below give T cell receptor beta chains drawn from one sample of a study of blood T cell repertoires in COVID-19. Some clones are missing from TCRdb's copy, which holds only in-frame ones; the method was immunoSEQ multiplex PCR. The profile shows fewer than 400,000 clones, about nine tenths of them singletons. Specimen: PBMCs or T cells enriched from blood (not recorded which). These receptors all stem from a woman under 30 who had recovered from COVID-19. Each CDR3 is given with its conserved first and last residue. The D gene is left open where the match is weak. Only some rows state a clone size, as once, few, many or a class for expanded clones.

CDR3aa	CDR3nt	v_gene	d_gene	abundance	j_gene
CASSDRGRGNTIYF	TGTGCCAGTAGCGACAGGGGGCGCGGGAACACCATATATTTT	TRBV19	TRBD1	-	TRBJ1-3
CASLPGQGYSPLHF	TGTGCCAGCCTACCCGGACAGGGGTATTCACCCCTCCACTTT	TRBV7-2	TRBD1	few	TRBJ1-6
CATRGTGTNTEAFF	TGTGCCACCAGGGGGACAGGGACCAACACTGAAGCTTTCTTT	TRBV24-1	TRBD1	-	TRBJ1-1
CASSLSGLGNTIYF	TGTGCCAGCAGTTTATCAGGCCTTGGAAACACCATATATTTT	TRBV28	-	-	TRBJ1-3
CASSLLGLFPYGYTF	TGTGCCAGCAGTTTATTGGGACTGTTTCCCTATGGCTACACCTTC	TRBV27	-	-	TRBJ1-2
CASSGDSFAFNEQFF	TGTGCCAGTAGTGGGGACAGCTTTGCTTTCAATGAGCAGTTCTTC	TRBV19	TRBD1	-	TRBJ2-1
CASSMQGVGELFF	TGTGCCAGCTCGATGCAGGGCGTCGGGGAGCTGTTTTTT	TRBV28	-	few	TRBJ2-2
CASSFDTYYNEQFF	TGTGCCAGCAGCTTTGACACCTACTACAATGAGCAGTTCTTC	TRBV5-6	-	-	TRBJ2-1
CASSPGTGGNSPLHF	TGTGCCAGCAGCCCCGGGACAGGTGGTAATTCACCCCTCCACTTT	TRBV6-2/TRBV6-3	TRBD1	-	TRBJ1-6
CASSSVNPPYNEQFF	TGTGCCAGCAGCTCAGTAAACCCCCCGTACAATGAGCAGTTCTTC	TRBV5-4	-	-	TRBJ2-1
CASRWGRDTQYF	TGTGCCAGCAGGTGGGGGCGAGATACGCAGTATTTT	TRBV6-5	-	-	TRBJ2-3
CASSLVWGDQETQYF	TGTGCCAGCAGCTTAGTTTGGGGGGACCAAGAGACCCAGTACTTC	TRBV11-2	-	once	TRBJ2-5
CASSLGTGETEAFF	TGTGCCAGCAGCTTAGGGACAGGGGAGACTGAAGCTTTCTTT	TRBV7-9	TRBD1	-	TRBJ1-1
CATSASKRGGTGELFF	TGTGCCACCAGTGCGAGTAAGCGGGGGGGAACCGGGGAGCTGTTTTTT	TRBV24-1	TRBD2	-	TRBJ2-2
CASSQETGGYSTDTQYF	TGCGCCAGCAGCCAGGAGACGGGAGGTTATAGCACAGATACGCAGTATTTT	TRBV4-3	TRBD2	-	TRBJ2-3
CSASSPTNYGYTF	TGCAGTGCTAGTAGCCCGACAAACTATGGCTACACCTTC	TRBV20-1	-	-	TRBJ1-2
CASSLALSSGTGFRQPQHF	TGTGCCAGCAGCTTAGCTCTTTCCTCGGGGACAGGGTTTCGGCAGCCCCAGCATTTT	TRBV7-2	TRBD1	-	TRBJ1-5
CASSFVAGVGNEQFF	TGTGCCAGCAGCTTTGTGGCGGGAGTGGGCAATGAGCAGTTCTTC	TRBV5-4	TRBD2	-	TRBJ2-1
CASSIGTGGTEAFF	TGCGCCAGCAGCATCGGGACAGGGGGCACTGAAGCTTTCTTT	TRBV5-1	TRBD1	-	TRBJ1-1
CASSRGGSTEQFF	TGCGCCAGCAGCCGCGGCGGGAGCACTGAGCAGTTCTTC	TRBV4-1	TRBD2	-	TRBJ2-1
CASSLGVAPSTQYF	TGTGCCAGCAGCTTAGGGGTAGCTCCCAGTACGCAGTATTTT	TRBV7-9	-	-	TRBJ2-3
CASSSRTGVTDTQYF	TGTGCCAGCAGCTCCAGGACAGGGGTCACAGATACGCAGTATTTT	TRBV7-2	TRBD1	-	TRBJ2-3
CASSRERESHTGELFF	TGTGCCAGCAGTCGAGAGCGGGAGTCGCACACCGGGGAGCTGTTTTTT	TRBV6-4	TRBD2	-	TRBJ2-2
CASSPPFGGGISGNTIYF	TGTGCCAGCTCACCACCGTTTGGAGGGGGCATCTCTGGAAACACCATATATTTT	TRBV18	TRBD1	-	TRBJ1-3
CASSTRQGVIPEAFF	TGTGCCAGTAGTACTCGACAGGGGGTAATACCTGAAGCTTTCTTT	TRBV19	TRBD1	-	TRBJ1-1
CASSPYTGGLSEPQHF	TGTGCCAGCAGCCCATATACAGGGGGCTTAAGTGAGCCCCAGCATTTT	TRBV7-9	TRBD1	-	TRBJ1-5
CASSLVETEAFF	TGTGCCAGCAGCTTGGTAGAGACTGAAGCTTTCTTT	TRBV5-6	-	-	TRBJ1-1
CATSSEASTDTQYF	TGTGCCACCAGCAGTGAGGCTTCCACAGATACGCAGTATTTT	TRBV15	-	-	TRBJ2-3
CASSPLRQGSDNEQFF	TGTGCCAGCAGCCCCCTCAGGCAGGGGAGCGACAATGAGCAGTTCTTC	TRBV7-8	-	-	TRBJ2-1
CATGATNYEQYF	TGTGCCACCGGAGCGACTAACTACGAGCAGTACTTC	TRBV5-4	-	-	TRBJ2-7
CASSPGQTMRNEQFF	TGTGCCAGCAGCCCAGGACAGACTATGAGGAATGAGCAGTTCTTC	TRBV5-8	-	-	TRBJ2-1
CASSTRDSDDNYGYTF	TGTGCCAGCAGCACGCGGGACAGCGACGATAACTATGGCTACACCTTC	TRBV11-2	TRBD1	-	TRBJ1-2
CASSLPGQGARTGELFF	TGTGCCAGCAGTTTACCAGGACAGGGGGCGAGGACCGGGGAGCTGTTTTTT	TRBV28	TRBD1	-	TRBJ2-2
CASSYRDSTDTQYF	TGTGCCAGCAGTTACCGGGACTCCACAGATACGCAGTATTTT	TRBV6-6	-	-	TRBJ2-3
CASSLRTSGADTQYF	TGTGCCAGCAGTCTTAGGACTAGCGGGGCAGATACGCAGTATTTT	TRBV9	TRBD2	-	TRBJ2-3
CASSLGTGGSYEQYF	TGTGCCAGCAGCTTAGGGACAGGGGGCTCCTACGAGCAGTACTTC	TRBV7-6	TRBD1	-	TRBJ2-7
CASRWVANTEAFF	TGTGCCAGCAGATGGGTAGCGAACACTGAAGCTTTCTTT	TRBV27	-	-	TRBJ1-1